A selection of T cell receptor beta chains follows, all from one sample in a study of shared clonotypes between healthy human individuals. The assay was immunoSEQ multiplex PCR, and TCRdb's table has in-frame clones only and misses some. The table includes just over 2,000,000 clones, about 94% detected once. Sequenced material: naive CD8+ T cells sorted from blood. The receptor set was obtained from a young man in good health. Each CDR3 is given without its conserved first and last residue. Not every row has a clone size; where given, it reads once, few, many or a size class.

TRBV30	TRBJ2-2	few	AWSVWGDGELF
TRBV4-1	TRBJ2-6	-	ASSRRQGIDSGANVLT
TRBV25-1	TRBJ2-3	-	ASSEPGREDTDTQY
TRBV5-1	TRBJ2-3	-	ASSLTGTDITDTQY
TRBV5-4	TRBJ2-2	-	ASSLDTGANTGELF
TRBV7-9	TRBJ2-3	-	ASSFTPQSSDTQY
TRBV28	TRBJ2-3	-	ASSLDQGDTDTQY
TRBV6-6	TRBJ2-2	-	ASSRTSGDTGELF
TRBV19	TRBJ2-7	-	ASSMGEAYEQY
TRBV28	TRBJ1-5	-	ASSLPKIYSNQPQH
TRBV27	TRBJ2-7	-	ASGQVSGYEQY
TRBV13	TRBJ2-5	once	ASSLRGQGETQY
TRBV6-5	TRBJ2-1	-	ASSPPPTGYNEQF
TRBV2	TRBJ1-1	-	ASTPAGGETEAF
TRBV5-6	TRBJ2-5	-	ASSLEVVGETQY
TRBV19	TRBJ1-5	-	ASSPQVNSNQPQH
TRBV6-5	TRBJ1-1	-	ASSYGTVSTEAF
TRBV27	TRBJ2-7	-	ASSYRELYEQY
TRBV30	TRBJ2-3	few	AWSGTGGDLGTDTQY
TRBV7-9	TRBJ1-2	-	ASSLLPGQNYGYT
TRBV9	TRBJ2-7	-	ASSVDSGYEQY
TRBV7-6	TRBJ1-5	-	ASSLDPYGPQH
TRBV27	TRBJ2-7	-	ASSLLAGGPGGSYEQY
TRBV27	TRBJ1-5	-	ASSFSGSNQPQH
TRBV6-5	TRBJ2-7	-	ASSWTSGDYEQY
TRBV5-1	TRBJ2-1	-	ASSGSSGVVNEQF
TRBV7-9	TRBJ2-7	-	ASSLIGTATYEQY
TRBV6-5	TRBJ2-1	once	ASSLDGSSYNEQF
TRBV7-9	TRBJ2-1	-	ASSLDVGVSYNEQF
TRBV4-1	TRBJ2-7	-	ASSQDFSGKYEQY
TRBV6-6	TRBJ2-1	-	ASSSWDFLEQF
TRBV2	TRBJ2-3	-	ASSESGGATDTQY
TRBV5-8	TRBJ1-1	-	ASSLEGAPEAEAF
TRBV7-9	TRBJ2-2	-	ASSLGGTSLANTGELF
TRBV27	TRBJ2-7	-	ASSSLGSSYEQY
TRBV4-2	TRBJ1-5	-	ASSQVLGNQPQH
TRBV30	TRBJ2-3	-	AWSGSGGARDTQY
TRBV6-6	TRBJ2-3	-	ASNTGGSTDTQY
TRBV25-1	TRBJ1-4	-	AGAATNEKLF
TRBV5-1	TRBJ2-1	-	ASSKGGLEGYNEQF
TRBV28	TRBJ1-2	-	ASSLSVTGGSYGYT
TRBV6-5	TRBJ1-1	-	ASRSDRITEAF
TRBV5-4	TRBJ1-2	-	ASSTGLDGYT
TRBV7-9	TRBJ2-7	-	ASSSGQPTYEQY
TRBV5-1	TRBJ1-1	once	ASSFIAIRTALNTEAF
TRBV28	TRBJ2-1	-	ASRSQDMSSYNEQF
TRBV11-3	TRBJ1-4	-	ASSFRTCDLNEKLF
TRBV9	TRBJ2-7	-	ASSRDPAYEQY
TRBV11-3	TRBJ2-2	-	ASSGRLAGKGGELF
TRBV27	TRBJ2-7	-	ASSYSGGEVDYEQY